The present TCR beta chain was sequenced within a study of OX40 agonist ivuxolimab in advanced cancers. Study-level information: The mean age was approximately 56 years, ranging from about 20 to 79, with approximately 85% of participants male.

Sequencing used immunoSEQ multiplex PCR; TCRdb keeps in-frame clones, though not all of them. The table has some 51,000 clones, roughly 90% seen once. The length of the CDR3 is 17 residues. Germline lookup yields CDR1 LGHNA and CDR2 YSLEER. V gave up 10 bases and J gave up 2 bases; unmatched junction bases: 14. Study conclusions and caveats: Among patients with partial responses at 0.1-3.0 mg/kg, clonal expansion was among the lowest. Expanded clones were, on average, more numerous among CD8+ T cells than CD4+. At 0.1 to 3.0 mg/kg, clonal expansion of CD4+ and CD8+ blood T cells had occurred by week 6.

As to this clone: Its antigen is still unknown.

The sequence derives from an adult with an advanced solid tumor such as melanoma, head and neck, liver or kidney cancer. This sequence joins TRBV4-3 and TRBJ2-2; 9 nucleotides match TRBD2. The sequenced sample was CD4+ or CD8+ T cells sorted from blood, obtained in a trial of the OX40 agonist ivuxolimab. This CDR3 reads CATRERAGGLNTGELFF. CDR3 in DNA: TGCGCCACCCGGGAGCGAGCGGGGGGACTAAACACCGGGGAGCTGTTTTTT.